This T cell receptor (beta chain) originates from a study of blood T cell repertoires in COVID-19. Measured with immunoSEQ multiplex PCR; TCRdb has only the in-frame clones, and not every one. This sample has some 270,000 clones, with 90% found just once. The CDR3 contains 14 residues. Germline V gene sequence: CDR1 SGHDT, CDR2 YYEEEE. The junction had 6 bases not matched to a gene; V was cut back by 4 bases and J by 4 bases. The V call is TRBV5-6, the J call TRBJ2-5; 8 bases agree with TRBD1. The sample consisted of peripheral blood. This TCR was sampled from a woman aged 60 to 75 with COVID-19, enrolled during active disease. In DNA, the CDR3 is TGTGCCAGCAGCAAGGACAGGGCGGGAGAGACCCAGTACTTC. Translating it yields CASSKDRAGETQYF.